Described below is a single TCR beta chain sequence and its context. Reverse transcription of all isolated RNA meant that expressed TCRB transcripts were sequenced. Data came from immunoSEQ multiplex PCR; TCRdb stores just in-frame clones and leaves some out. The data hold 200,000 to 300,000 clones, with roughly 13% observed a single time. These data come from a study of beta chain features in type 1 diabetes. Germline CDR1 LNHDA, CDR2 SQIVND (reference sequence). The V end was cut by 4 bases, the J end by 0 bases, with 7 bases between. This CDR3 is 13 amino acids long. The sequence was obtained from a woman aged 40 to 50 in good health. The sequenced sample consisted of naive CD4+ T cells from blood. The rearrangement joins TRBV19 to TRBJ2-7, with D maybe TRBD1 (5 bases). CDR3 residues: CASSSDSSYEQYF. In nucleotides, the CDR3 is TGTGCCAGTAGTAGCGACAGCTCCTACGAGCAGTACTTC.